Following are 20 T cell receptor beta chains from one sample sequenced in a study of shared clonotypes between healthy human individuals (TCRdb year 2020). The library was prepared using the immunoSEQ multiplex PCR assay. Entries here come from immuneACCESS through TCRdb and include only in-frame sequences with V and J called. Some clones fail to appear in such tables; in the studies checked, an unresolved V gene covers under half of the shortfall, and the cause of the remainder is unknown. Counted in this sample were over a million clones; roughly 96% of them appeared once. The top ten clonotypes cover 1.2% of the sample. Input material: naive CD4+ T cells sorted from blood. Sample cell subset or site, as interpreted from the label and publication: CD45RA+ positively selected. Receptors were obtained from a man aged 30 to 45 in good health.

The chain employs TRBV10-3 and TRBJ1-2, with a weak D call TRBD1 (5 bases). The CDR3 sequence is 11 residues long. Trimming left V 5 bases short and J 6 bases short, with 7 bases between. In germline, CDR1 is ENHRY, CDR2 SYGVKD. The chain's CDR3 is CAISRRDGYTF. In nucleotides, the CDR3 is TGTGCCATCAGTCGCAGGGATGGCTACACCTTC.

The V and J genes are TRBV28 and TRBJ2-7; D perhaps matches TRBD1 (7 bases). The germline V gene has CDR1 MDHEN and CDR2 SYDVKM. The CDR3 sequence is 13 residues long. V gave up 6 bases and J gave up 3 bases, with 12 bases separating them. CDR3 in amino acids: CASRGGQIYEQYF. The CDR3 DNA follows: TGTGCCAGCAGGGGGGGACAGATCTACGAGCAGTACTTC.

This chain connects TRBV5-8 to TRBJ1-5; D is unclear. The CDR3 length is 16 residues. Looked up from germline, CDR1 is SGHTS and CDR2 is YDEGEE. V lost 4 bases and J lost 0, with 14 bases in between. The DNA for the CDR3 is TGTGCCAGCAGCCCCGCGATTGACTATAGCAATCAGCCCCAGCATTTT. It yields the protein CASSPAIDYSNQPQHF.

The V and J genes are TRBV7-6 and TRBJ2-3; perhaps TRBD2 as D (6 bases). The CDR3 has 19 amino acids. The V end lost 5 bases, the J end lost 3 bases, and 27 bases lay between the germline ends. Germline V gene lookup returns CDR1 SGHVS and CDR2 FNYEAQ. The CDR3 DNA is TGTGCCAGCAGCCAGCGGGTATTAAGCGGAGCTTCGGGTACAGATACGCAGTATTTT. It translates to CASSQRVLSGASGTDTQYF.

The V call is TRBV15, the J call TRBJ2-7; TRBD2 matches 8 bases. The CDR3 loop spans 15 amino acids. The V gene's germline CDR1 is LNHNV and CDR2 YYDKDF (reference sequence). Unmatched junction bases numbered 8, after V lost 1 base and J lost 6 bases. This chain's CDR3 is CATSRAGGLGLEQYF. CDR3 DNA: TGTGCCACCAGCAGAGCGGGAGGGCTGGGTCTCGAGCAGTACTTC.

This sequence joins TRBV7-8 and TRBJ1-2; D is uncertain. This CDR3 region has 14 residues. The V and J ends lost 1 base and 2 bases respectively, with 8 bases between them. The germline V gene has CDR1 SGHVS and CDR2 FQNEAQ. In DNA, the CDR3 is TGTGCCAGCAGCTTAGGGCAAGACAACTATGGCTACACCTTC. Protein: CASSLGQDNYGYTF.

The chain carries TRBV20-1 and TRBJ2-7; no clear D gene. This CDR3 is 11 amino acids long. V shed 2 bases and J shed 6 bases, with 8 bases lying between them. Germline lookup yields CDR1 DFQATT and CDR2 SNEGSKA (reference sequence). DNA of the CDR3: TGCAGTGCTAGAACGACCCTCGAGCAGTACTTC. Its protein is CSARTTLEQYF.

The CDR3 reads CASSLGTPEQFF. CDR3 nucleotides: TGTGCCAGCAGCCTAGGGACGCCCGAGCAGTTCTTC. The rearrangement joins TRBV5-4 to TRBJ2-1; D may match TRBD1 or TRBD2 (5 bases each). The V gene's germline CDR1 is SGHNT and CDR2 YYREEE (reference sequence). V lost 4 bases and J 10 bases, leaving 12 bases between the germline ends. This CDR3 is built from 12 residues.

V is TRBV5-1 and J is TRBJ2-7; D gene uncertain. With 0 bases removed from V and 6 bases from J, the gap between germline ends came to 13 bases. Germline V gene lookup returns CDR1 SGHRS and CDR2 YFSETQ. The CDR3 extends over 14 amino acids. The CDR3 sequence: CASSLDSRSGEQYF. CDR3 bases: TGCGCCAGCAGCTTGGACAGTAGATCCGGCGAGCAGTACTTC. The entire variable domain, with the rest obtained from reference TRBV5-1 and TRBJ2-7, is as follows: KAGVTQTPRYLIKTRGQQVTLSCSPISGHRSVSWYQQTPGQGLQFLFEYFSETQRNKGNFPGRFSGRQFSNSRSEMNVSTLELGDSALYLCASSLDSRSGEQYFGPGTRLTVT.

Concerning this clone itself: Distinct nucleotide sequences in the sample also encode this CDR3. The chain joins TRBV28 to TRBJ2-7, with D perhaps TRBD1 (5 bases). The CDR3 has 12 amino acids. From germline, CDR1 is MDHEN and CDR2 SYDVKM. The V gene lost 5 bases and the J gene lost 5 bases, with 10 bases spanning the gap. The CDR3 loop is CASSLQGHEQYF. DNA for the CDR3: TGTGCCAGCAGTCTCCAGGGTCACGAGCAGTACTTC.

The chain couples TRBV27 to TRBJ2-1; 9 bases match TRBD1. CDR3 size: 16 residues. CDR1 MNHEY and CDR2 SMNVEV come from the germline V gene (reference sequence). V was clipped by 5 bases and J by 2 bases; unmatched bases: 7. This chain's CDR3 is CASSTVRDRAYNEQFF. The CDR3 bases are TGTGCCAGCAGTACGGTCCGGGACAGGGCCTACAATGAGCAGTTCTTC.

The chain is built from TRBV29-1 and TRBJ2-2; maybe TRBD1 (6 bases). Deletions cut 8 bases from V and 2 bases from J, with 12 bases between. Germline V gives CDR1 SQVTM, CDR2 ANQGSEA. This CDR3 comprises 13 residues. CDR3 nucleotide sequence: TGCAGCATGTGGACAGTAAACACCGGGGAGCTGTTTTTT. This gives the protein CSMWTVNTGELFF.

The rearrangement uses TRBV2 and TRBJ2-1, with 8 nucleotides matching TRBD2. Germline CDR1 SNHLY, CDR2 FYNNEI. The CDR3 has 13 residues. Trimming removed 7 bases from V and 8 bases from J; junction bases left unmatched: 7. The CDR3 protein is CASNAGGTDEQFF. CDR3 DNA sequence: TGTGCCAGCAATGCGGGGGGTACTGATGAGCAGTTCTTC.

The chain employs TRBV5-4 and TRBJ1-4, with D perhaps matching TRBD1 (6 bases). Trimming removed 4 bases at V and 7 bases at J, with 17 bases between. This CDR3 comprises 15 residues. CDR1 SGHNT and CDR2 YYREEE come from the germline V gene (reference sequence). The CDR3 reads CASSPREGTPEKLFF. The CDR3 bases are TGTGCCAGCAGCCCCCGGGAGGGGACACCTGAAAAACTGTTTTTT.

V and J are TRBV2 and TRBJ2-6, with a possible D match to TRBD1 (5 bases). Germline assignment: CDR1 SNHLY and CDR2 FYNNEI. The ends were cut back, 7 bases at V and 0 bases at J, with 16 bases in the middle. The CDR3 runs to 17 residues. The chain's CDR3 is CASIGPGMFSGANVLTF. CDR3 DNA: TGTGCCAGCATCGGTCCAGGGATGTTCTCTGGGGCCAACGTCCTGACTTTC.

The chain is built from TRBV5-5 and TRBJ2-7, with TRBD2 matching over 8 bases. The CDR3 loop spans 16 amino acids. The V and J ends lost 4 bases and 1 base, in that order; junction bases with no gene match: 10. Germline CDR1 and CDR2: SGHKS and YYEKEE (reference sequence). For the CDR3, the DNA is TGTGCCAGCAGCGAGTGGGGGACTAGGGTGTCCTACGAGCAGTACTTC. Translation gives CASSEWGTRVSYEQYF.

The chain has TRBV7-2 and TRBJ1-1, with D hard to call. This CDR3 region has 13 residues. In germline, CDR1 is SGHTA, CDR2 FQGNSA. Trimming removed 5 bases at V and 0 bases at J, with 7 bases between. Written as DNA, the CDR3 is TGTGCCAGCAGCAAATCGGTGAACACTGAAGCTTTCTTT. Protein sequence: CASSKSVNTEAFF.

The V call is TRBV6-1, the J call TRBJ2-5; 8 bases map to TRBD2. Gene TRBJ2-7 matches the end of the DNA better, so the J call may be wrong. Per the germline V gene, CDR1 is MNHNS and CDR2 is SASEGT. The CDR3 consists of 14 residues. The CDR3 sequence: CATARASGSYEQYF. The CDR3 nucleotides are TGTGCCACTGCGCGGGCTAGCGGGTCCTACGAGCAGTACTTC.

The gene calls are TRBV2 and TRBJ2-3; D not certain. Trimming left V 8 bases short and J 2 bases short, with 8 bases between. The CDR3 is made up of 12 amino acids. Germline CDR1 reads SNHLY; CDR2 reads FYNNEI. The CDR3, as DNA: TGTGCCAGCTCCCCAGACACAGATACGCAGTATTTT. It is translated as CASSPDTDTQYF. Supplemented by reference TRBV2 and TRBJ2-3, the full variable domain reads EPEVTQTPSHQVTQMGQEVILRCVPISNHLYFYWYRQILGQKVEFLVSFYNNEISEKSEIFDDQFSVERPDGSNFTLKIRSTKLEDSAMYFCASSPDTDTQYFGPGTRLTVL.

The chain employs TRBV28 and TRBJ2-3; 7 bases map to TRBD2. Unmatched junction bases numbered 8, after V lost 9 bases and J lost 2 bases. Germline V CDR1 and CDR2: MDHEN, SYDVKM. The CDR3 extends over 14 amino acids. CDR3 nucleotide sequence: TGTGCCAGTCTCCGGACTAGTAACACAGATACGCAGTATTTT. Its protein is CASLRTSNTDTQYF.